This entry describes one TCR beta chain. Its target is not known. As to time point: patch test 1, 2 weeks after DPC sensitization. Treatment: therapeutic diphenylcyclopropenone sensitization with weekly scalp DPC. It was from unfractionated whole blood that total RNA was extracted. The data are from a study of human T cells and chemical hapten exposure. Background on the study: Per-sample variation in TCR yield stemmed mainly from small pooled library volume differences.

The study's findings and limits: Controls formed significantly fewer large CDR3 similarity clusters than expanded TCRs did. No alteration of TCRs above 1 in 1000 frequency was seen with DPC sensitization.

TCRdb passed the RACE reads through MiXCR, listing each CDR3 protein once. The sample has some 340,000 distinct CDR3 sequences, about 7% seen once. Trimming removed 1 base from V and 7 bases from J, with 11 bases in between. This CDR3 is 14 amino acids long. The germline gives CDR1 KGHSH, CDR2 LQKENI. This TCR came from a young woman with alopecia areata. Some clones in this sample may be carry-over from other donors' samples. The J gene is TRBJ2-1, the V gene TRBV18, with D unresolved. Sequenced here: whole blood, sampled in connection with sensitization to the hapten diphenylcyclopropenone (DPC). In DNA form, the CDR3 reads TGTGCCAGCTCACCACTACCCGGAAGAAATGAGCAGTTCTTC. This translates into CASSPLPGRNEQFF.